Reported below is one T cell receptor (beta chain). What it recognizes is unknown. At the DNA level, this CDR3 is encoded by other sequences in the same sample as well. The sample originates from a study of shared clonotypes between healthy human individuals. Study at large: Donor composition was a couple of women and three men, aged 18 to 49. For every donor, three CD4 naive, three CD4 memory, two CD8 naive and one CD8 memory plates were used.

At a deep level, the assay was run. Here immunoSEQ multiplex PCR was the method, and the copy in TCRdb shows in-frame clones only, minus some. This sample has about 2.1 million clones; about 93% occur once, and the top ten carry under 2%. Naive CD8 cells lacked CD45RO and underwent positive selection for CCR7, leaving out terminally differentiated effector memory CD45RA+ cells. Germline V CDR1 and CDR2: SGDLS, YYNGEE. The length of the CDR3 is 15 residues. V lost 3 bases, J lost 5 bases, and 8 bases stayed unmatched. Findings of the study overall: Only blood was sampled, and tissue TCR repertoires likely differ from blood ones.

This rearrangement joins TRBV9 to TRBJ1-2; 9 nucleotides align to TRBD1. Sequencing input: naive CD8+ T cells from PBMCs. The sequence derives from a man aged 18-30 years in good health. Some clones in this sample may be carry-over from other donors' samples. CDR3 DNA sequence: TGTGCCAGCAGCGCCGGGACAGGGTTGGGATATGGCTACACCTTC. Translation: CASSAGTGLGYGYTF.